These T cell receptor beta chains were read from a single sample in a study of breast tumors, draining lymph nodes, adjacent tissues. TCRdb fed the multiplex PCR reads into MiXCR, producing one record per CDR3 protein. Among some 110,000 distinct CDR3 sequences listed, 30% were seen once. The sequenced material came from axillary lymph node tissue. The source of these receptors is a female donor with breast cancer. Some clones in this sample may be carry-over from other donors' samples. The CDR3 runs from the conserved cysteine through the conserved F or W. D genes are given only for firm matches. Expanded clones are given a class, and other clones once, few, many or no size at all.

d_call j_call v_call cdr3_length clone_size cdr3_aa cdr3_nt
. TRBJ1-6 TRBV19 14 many CASSIGAFNSPLHF TGTGCCAGTAGTATAGGGGCCTTTAATTCACCCCTCCACTTT
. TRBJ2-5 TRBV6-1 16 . CASSEARGRPQETQYF TGTGCCAGCAGTGAAGCGCGGGGCAGGCCACAAGAGACCCAGTACTTC
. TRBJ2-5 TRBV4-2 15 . CASSQALTGKETQYF TGTGCCAGCAGCCAAGCTCTAACAGGGAAAGAGACCCAGTACTTC
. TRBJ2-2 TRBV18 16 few CASSPPTSSGTGELFF TGTGCCAGCTCACCACCGACTAGTTCGGGCACCGGGGAGCTGTTTTTT
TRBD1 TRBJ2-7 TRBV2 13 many CASSRQGVYEQYF TGTGCCAGCAGTAGACAGGGGGTCTACGAGCAGTACTTC
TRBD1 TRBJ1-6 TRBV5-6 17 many CASSLEFGQGYNSPLHF TGTGCCAGCAGCTTGGAATTTGGACAGGGCTATAATTCACCCCTCCACTTT
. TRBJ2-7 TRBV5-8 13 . CASSLDREYEQYF TGTGCCAGCAGCTTGGACAGGGAGTACGAGCAGTACTTC
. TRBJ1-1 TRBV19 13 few CASSWGAQTEAFF TGTGCCAGTAGTTGGGGGGCGCAGACTGAAGCTTTCTTT
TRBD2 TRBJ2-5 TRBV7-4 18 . CASSHMLAGGEQVETQYF TGTGCCAGCAGCCACATGCTAGCGGGGGGGGAGCAGGTTGAGACCCAGTACTTC
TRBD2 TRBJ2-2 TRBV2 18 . CASSENPWTSAWTGELFF TGCGCCAGCAGTGAAAACCCCTGGACTAGCGCTTGGACCGGGGAGCTGTTTTTT
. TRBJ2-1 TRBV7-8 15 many CASSKQGGAYNEQFF TGTGCCAGCAGCAAACAGGGGGGGGCCTACAATGAGCAGTTCTTC
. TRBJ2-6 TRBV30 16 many CAWSLGGGSGANVLTF TGTGCCTGGAGTCTAGGAGGGGGCTCTGGGGCCAACGTCCTGACTTTC
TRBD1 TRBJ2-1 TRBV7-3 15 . CASSSTPGQGYEQFF TGTGCCAGCAGCTCCACGCCGGGACAGGGATATGAGCAGTTCTTC
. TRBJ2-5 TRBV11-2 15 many CASSLGQIGGETQYF TGTGCCAGCAGCTTAGGACAGATTGGGGGGGAGACCCAGTACTTC
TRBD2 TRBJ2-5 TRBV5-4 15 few CASSLTSATQETQYF TGTGCCAGCAGCTTGACTAGCGCGACTCAAGAGACCCAGTACTTC
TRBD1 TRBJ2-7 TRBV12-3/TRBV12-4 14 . CASRDPGQGYEQYF TGTGCCAGCAGGGACCCGGGACAGGGCTACGAGCAGTACTTC
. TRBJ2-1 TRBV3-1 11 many CASSQWEEQFF TGTGCCAGCAGCCAATGGGAGGAGCAGTTCTTC
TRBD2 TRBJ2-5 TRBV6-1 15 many CASSGASAGGETQYF TGTGCCAGCAGTGGGGCGAGTGCGGGAGGAGAGACCCAGTACTTC
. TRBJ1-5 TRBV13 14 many CASSLGVGDQPQHF TGTGCCAGCAGCTTAGGGGTTGGTGATCAGCCCCAGCATTTT
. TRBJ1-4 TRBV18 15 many CASSEDRATNEKLFF TGTGCCAGCTCAGAGGACAGAGCAACTAATGAAAAACTGTTTTTT
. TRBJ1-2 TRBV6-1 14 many CASRLDRYIGGYTF TGTGCCAGCAGGTTGGACAGATATATCGGGGGCTACACCTTC
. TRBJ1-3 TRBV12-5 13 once CASGLALRNTIYF TGTGCTAGTGGTTTAGCGCTCAGAAACACCATATATTTT
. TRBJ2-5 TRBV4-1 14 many CASSQVGLGETQYF TGCGCCAGCAGCCAAGTCGGGCTTGGAGAGACCCAGTACTTC
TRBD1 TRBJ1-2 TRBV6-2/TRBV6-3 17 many CASSYLEGQGKFNGYTF TGTGCCAGCAGTTACCTCGAGGGACAGGGTAAATTCAATGGCTACACCTTC
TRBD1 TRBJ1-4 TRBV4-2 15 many CASSQRDRVSEKLFF TGTGCCAGCAGCCAGAGGGACAGGGTGAGTGAAAAACTGTTTTTT
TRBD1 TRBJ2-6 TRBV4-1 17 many CASSHPGQPSGANVLTF TGCGCCAGCAGCCATCCGGGACAGCCCTCTGGGGCCAACGTCCTGACTTTC
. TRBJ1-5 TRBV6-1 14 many CASPKGLKNQPQHF TGTGCCAGTCCGAAGGGCCTGAAGAATCAGCCCCAGCATTTT
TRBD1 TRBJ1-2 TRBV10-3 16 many CAISDPTSGTGDGYTF TGTGCCATCAGTGATCCGACCTCCGGGACAGGGGATGGCTACACCTTC
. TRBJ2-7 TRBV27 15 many CASLSGQTGPFEQYF TGTGCCAGCCTATCAGGACAGACGGGGCCCTTCGAGCAGTACTTC
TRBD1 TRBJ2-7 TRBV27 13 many CASGPTGAYEQYF TGTGCCAGCGGCCCGACAGGGGCCTACGAGCAGTACTTC
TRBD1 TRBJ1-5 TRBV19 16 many CASSQLQGALNQPQHF TGTGCCAGTAGCCAACTACAGGGGGCCCTTAATCAGCCCCAGCATTTT
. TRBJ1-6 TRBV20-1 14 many CSATGGHGNSPLHF TGCAGTGCTACGGGGGGGCACGGTAATTCACCCCTCCACTTT
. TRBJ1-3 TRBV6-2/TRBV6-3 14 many CASNTGTPGNTIYF TGTGCCAGCAACACCGGGACACCAGGAAACACCATATATTTT
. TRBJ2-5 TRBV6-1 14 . CASSQRVVWETQYF TGTGCCAGCAGTCAAAGAGTGGTGTGGGAGACCCAGTACTTC
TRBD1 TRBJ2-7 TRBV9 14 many CASSGTGYTYEQYF TGTGCCAGCAGCGGGACAGGGTACACCTACGAGCAGTACTTC
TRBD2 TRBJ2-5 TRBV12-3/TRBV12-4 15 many CASSLERGGRKTQYF TGTGCCAGCAGCCTAGAGCGGGGGGGCCGTAAGACCCAGTACTTC
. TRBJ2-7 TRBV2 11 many CASTRTYEQYF TGTGCCAGCACGAGAACCTACGAGCAGTACTTC
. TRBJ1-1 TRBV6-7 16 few CASSYGRGGVWTEAFF TGTGCCAGCAGTTACGGGCGGGGAGGGGTTTGGACTGAAGCTTTCTTT
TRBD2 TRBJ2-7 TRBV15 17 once CATSRMGTSGSWYEQYF TGTGCCACCAGCAGAATGGGGACTAGCGGGAGTTGGTACGAGCAGTACTTC
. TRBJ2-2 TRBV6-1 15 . CASRPWRVNTGELFF TGTGCCAGCAGGCCCTGGCGGGTCAACACCGGGGAGCTGTTTTTT
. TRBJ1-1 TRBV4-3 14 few CASSQESGYTEAFF TGCGCCAGCAGCCAAGAATCCGGCTACACTGAAGCTTTCTTT
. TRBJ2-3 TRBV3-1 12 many CASSQGTDTQYF TGTGCCAGCAGCCAAGGTACAGATACGCAGTATTTT